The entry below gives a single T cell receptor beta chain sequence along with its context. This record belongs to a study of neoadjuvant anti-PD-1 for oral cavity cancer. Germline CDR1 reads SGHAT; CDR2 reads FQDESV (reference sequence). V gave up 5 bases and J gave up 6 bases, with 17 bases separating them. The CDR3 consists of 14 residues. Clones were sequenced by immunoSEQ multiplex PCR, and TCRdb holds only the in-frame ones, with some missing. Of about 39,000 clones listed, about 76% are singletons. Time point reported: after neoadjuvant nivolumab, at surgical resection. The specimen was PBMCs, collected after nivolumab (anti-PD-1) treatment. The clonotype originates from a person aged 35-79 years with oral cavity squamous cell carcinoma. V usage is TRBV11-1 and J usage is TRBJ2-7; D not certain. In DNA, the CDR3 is TGTGCCAGCAGCAACCATTATGGCGATCTCGAGCAGTACTTC. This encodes CASSNHYGDLEQYF.